The rows below give T cell receptor beta chains drawn from one sample of a study of vaccination and CD4 T cells after COVID-19. Which antigens these TCRs recognize remains unknown. TCRdb re-derived calls from the PCR reads in MiXCR, one entry per CDR3 protein. The sample includes 14,000 or so distinct CDR3 sequences, over 65% of them seen just once. Sequencing was performed on CD4+ T cells from blood, cultured in vitro. The source is a human donor who had recovered from COVID-19. CDR3s include the opening cysteine and the closing phenylalanine or tryptophan. Each record gives: V gene, J gene, clone size, D gene, CDR3 DNA, CDR3 protein. The D gene is left open where the match is weak. Rows may omit the clone size; those that give it use once, few, many or a size class.

v_gene: TRBV6-2/TRBV6-3; j_gene: TRBJ1-2; abundance: -; d_gene: -; CDR3nt: TGTGCCAGCAGTTACTTCGGGACCTATGGCTACACCTTC; CDR3aa: CASSYFGTYGYTF
v_gene: TRBV4-1; j_gene: TRBJ2-3; abundance: -; d_gene: -; CDR3nt: TGCGCCAGTACGAAGGAGAAAAGCACAGATACGCAGTATTTT; CDR3aa: CASTKEKSTDTQYF
v_gene: TRBV5-4; j_gene: TRBJ2-5; abundance: once; d_gene: TRBD1; CDR3nt: TGTGCCAGCAGCTCCGTGGGACAGGGGGTAGAAGAGACCCAGTACTTC; CDR3aa: CASSSVGQGVEETQYF
v_gene: TRBV7-6; j_gene: TRBJ1-5; abundance: few; d_gene: -; CDR3nt: TGTGCCAGCAGCCCGACAGGTTTGGGTCAGCCCCAGCATTTT; CDR3aa: CASSPTGLGQPQHF
v_gene: TRBV7-9; j_gene: TRBJ2-1; abundance: -; d_gene: TRBD2; CDR3nt: TGTGCCAGCAGACAACTCACTAGCGCTAACAATGAGCAGTTCTTC; CDR3aa: CASRQLTSANNEQFF
v_gene: TRBV27; j_gene: TRBJ1-1; abundance: -; d_gene: -; CDR3nt: TGTGCCAGCAGAACAAATCTTTTCCCCCGTGAAGCTTTCTTT; CDR3aa: CASRTNLFPREAFF
v_gene: TRBV11-2; j_gene: TRBJ1-6; abundance: -; d_gene: -; CDR3nt: TGTGCCAGCAGCCGGGACTGGACATTAAAGAATTCACCCCTCCACTTT; CDR3aa: CASSRDWTLKNSPLHF
v_gene: TRBV24-1; j_gene: TRBJ1-5; abundance: once; d_gene: -; CDR3nt: TGTGCCACCAGCTCCGGGGGGAGGAAGAGCAATCAGCCCCAGCATTTT; CDR3aa: CATSSGGRKSNQPQHF
v_gene: TRBV7-2; j_gene: TRBJ1-2; abundance: -; d_gene: TRBD1; CDR3nt: TGTGCCAGCAGCGCCCGACAGGGACCCATCTATGGCTACACCTTC; CDR3aa: CASSARQGPIYGYTF
v_gene: TRBV15; j_gene: TRBJ1-6; abundance: few; d_gene: -; CDR3nt: TGTGCCACCAGCAGGGGGGACCGACGGAGTGTTGCCCTCCACTTT; CDR3aa: CATSRGDRRSVALHF
v_gene: TRBV6-1; j_gene: TRBJ1-6; abundance: -; d_gene: -; CDR3nt: TGTGCCAGCAGACTTACCGGTCATTCACCCCTCCACTTT; CDR3aa: CASRLTGHSPLHF
v_gene: TRBV20-1; j_gene: TRBJ1-6; abundance: -; d_gene: -; CDR3nt: TGCAGTGCTCCCGGGACCCTTAATTCACCCCTCCACTTT; CDR3aa: CSAPGTLNSPLHF
v_gene: TRBV6-2/TRBV6-3; j_gene: TRBJ1-5; abundance: -; d_gene: -; CDR3nt: TGTGCCAGCGATCGGGGGGAAAGTAGCAATCAGCCCCAGCATTTT; CDR3aa: CASDRGESSNQPQHF
v_gene: TRBV12-3/TRBV12-4; j_gene: TRBJ2-7; abundance: few; d_gene: -; CDR3nt: TGTGCCAGCAGTTCAGGCAGTGGCGGCAGCTACGAGCAGTACTTC; CDR3aa: CASSSGSGGSYEQYF
v_gene: TRBV6-1; j_gene: TRBJ2-2; abundance: -; d_gene: TRBD2; CDR3nt: TGTGCCAGCAGGCGCCGGGCGGGAGAGAACGGGGAGCTGTTTTTT; CDR3aa: CASRRRAGENGELFF
v_gene: TRBV6-2/TRBV6-3; j_gene: TRBJ2-1; abundance: -; d_gene: TRBD2; CDR3nt: TGTGCCAGCAGAGCACCGGGACTAGTGGCCTACAATGAGCAGTTCTTC; CDR3aa: CASRAPGLVAYNEQFF
v_gene: TRBV19; j_gene: TRBJ1-2; abundance: -; d_gene: TRBD1; CDR3nt: TGTGCCAGTAGTGACGAAGCCGGGACAGCCTATGGCTACACCTTC; CDR3aa: CASSDEAGTAYGYTF
v_gene: TRBV28; j_gene: TRBJ1-5; abundance: -; d_gene: -; CDR3nt: TGTGCCAGCACCCTAGACAGTTATTATAGCAATCAGCCCCAGCATTTT; CDR3aa: CASTLDSYYSNQPQHF
v_gene: TRBV5-1; j_gene: TRBJ2-2; abundance: -; d_gene: TRBD2; CDR3nt: TGCGCCAGCAAAGGACTAGCGGGAGTGGACGGGGAGCTGTTTTTT; CDR3aa: CASKGLAGVDGELFF
v_gene: TRBV6-2/TRBV6-3; j_gene: TRBJ1-1; abundance: -; d_gene: -; CDR3nt: TGTGCCAGCAGTTATAGGGTACTGAGGACTGAAGCTTTCTTT; CDR3aa: CASSYRVLRTEAFF
v_gene: TRBV6-2/TRBV6-3; j_gene: TRBJ1-5; abundance: -; d_gene: -; CDR3nt: TGTGCCAGCAGTTATGATGAGAGCAATCAGCCCCAGCATTTT; CDR3aa: CASSYDESNQPQHF
v_gene: TRBV20-1; j_gene: TRBJ1-5; abundance: once; d_gene: -; CDR3nt: TGCAGTGCTGCAAGGACAGATATAGTGTCTAGCAATCAGCCCCAGCATTTT; CDR3aa: CSAARTDIVSSNQPQHF
v_gene: TRBV27; j_gene: TRBJ2-1; abundance: few; d_gene: -; CDR3nt: TGTGCCAGCAGTTCTCGGACAGTATACAATGAGCAGTTCTTC; CDR3aa: CASSSRTVYNEQFF
v_gene: TRBV19; j_gene: TRBJ1-5; abundance: -; d_gene: -; CDR3nt: TGTGCCAGTAATACCGGGTATGGGAATCAGCCCCAGCATTTT; CDR3aa: CASNTGYGNQPQHF
v_gene: TRBV6-4; j_gene: TRBJ2-1; abundance: once; d_gene: -; CDR3nt: TGTGCCAGCAGTGTCCGTAGCAGTAGCTCCTACAATGAGCAGTTCTTC; CDR3aa: CASSVRSSSSYNEQFF
v_gene: TRBV20-1; j_gene: TRBJ2-3; abundance: -; d_gene: -; CDR3nt: TGCAGTGCTAGAGCCTCCCGGAAGGCAAGCACAGATACGCAGTATTTT; CDR3aa: CSARASRKASTDTQYF